Below are 3 T cell receptor beta chains sequenced from a single sample in a study of cytomegalovirus exposure and HLA in healthy donors. In the PCR, 60 Vbeta and 13 Jbeta primers were used. Method: immunoSEQ multiplex PCR; TCRdb's copy keeps in-frame clones and lacks some. The sample has some 150,000 clones; 60% to 80% are singletons. The material sequenced was PBMCs. These receptors originate from a man in his fifties in good health and CMV-seropositive.

V gene TRBV4-2 combines with J gene TRBJ1-5; tentative D call: TRBD1 (5 bases). Trimming removed 0 bases at V and 0 bases at J, with 12 bases between. Looked up from germline, CDR1 is LGHNA and CDR2 is YNFKEQ. The CDR3 is made up of 17 amino acids. The CDR3 region has the DNA TGTGCCAGCAGCCAAGATTGGGCAGGGAATAGCAATCAGCCCCAGCATTTT. The encoded protein is CASSQDWAGNSNQPQHF.

This rearrangement joins TRBV6-1 to TRBJ1-1, with 8 bases lining up with TRBD1. The V segment lost 3 bases and the J segment 7 bases; nucleotides outside the gene matches: 7. This CDR3 is 14 amino acids long. Germline V gene data show CDR1 as MNHNS and CDR2 as SASEGT. The CDR3 DNA sequence: TGTGCCAGCAGTGAGCAGGGGGCGCAGGGTGAAGCTTTCTTT. Translated: CASSEQGAQGEAFF.

V gene TRBV10-1 combines with J gene TRBJ2-5, with D perhaps matching TRBD2 (7 bases). The ends were cut back, 4 bases at V and 2 bases at J, with 26 bases in the middle. CDR1 and CDR2 (germline): WNHNN, SYGVQD (reference sequence). The CDR3 runs 19 residues. The CDR3 region is CASSGRGLTGGGGQETQYF. The CDR3 nucleotides are TGCGCCAGCAGTGGACGAGGATTAACGGGGGGCGGAGGGCAAGAGACCCAGTACTTC.